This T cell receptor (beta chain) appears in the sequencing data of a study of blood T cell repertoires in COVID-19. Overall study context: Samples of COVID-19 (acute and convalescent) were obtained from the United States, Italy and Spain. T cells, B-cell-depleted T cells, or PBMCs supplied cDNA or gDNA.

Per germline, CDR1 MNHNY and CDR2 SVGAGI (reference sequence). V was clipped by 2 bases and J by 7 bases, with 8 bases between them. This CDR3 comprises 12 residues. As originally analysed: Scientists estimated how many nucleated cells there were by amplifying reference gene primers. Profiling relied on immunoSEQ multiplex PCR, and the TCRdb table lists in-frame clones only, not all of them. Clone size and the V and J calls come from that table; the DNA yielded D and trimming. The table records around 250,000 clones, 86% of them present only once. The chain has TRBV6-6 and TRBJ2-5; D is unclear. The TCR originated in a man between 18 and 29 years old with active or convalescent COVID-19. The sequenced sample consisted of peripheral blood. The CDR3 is CASSYRAGTQYF. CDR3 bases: TGTGCCAGCAGTTACAGAGCAGGGACCCAGTACTTC.